This T cell receptor beta chain was sequenced for a study of OX40 agonist ivuxolimab in advanced cancers. About the study as a whole: The costimulatory receptor OX40 (CD134) was targeted by ivuxolimab, a fully human IgG2 agonistic monoclonal antibody. Intravenous ivuxolimab was administered to patients every 2 weeks at six dose levels: 0.01, 0.1, 0.3, 1.5, 3 and 10 mg/kg. Among the 50 to 55 dose-escalation patients, about 20 had hepatocellular carcinoma, about 15 melanoma, 9 renal cell carcinoma and 9 head and neck cancer. In the dose-escalation cohort, more than 75% of patients were male, and the mean age was about 55 years, with a range of about 23 to 85. Patients were allowed to have had prior anti-PD-1, anti-PD-L1 or anti-CTLA-4 therapy, and approximately 40% of the dose-escalation patients had been treated with checkpoint inhibitors. Partial responses occurred in three dose-escalation patients, of whom one had hepatocellular carcinoma and two had cutaneous melanoma. The point of sequencing TCRbeta in the periphery was to test whether ivuxolimab changed TCR sequence diversity and drove clonal T-cell expansion. The paper reports the monotherapy dose-escalation portion (N of about 50 patients) of the phase I ivuxolimab trial.

Details on this clone: Its antigen is still unknown. No base qualities exist here, and no much larger clone lies one base off it.

Genomic DNA was extracted from sorted cells for sequencing of the TCRbeta CDR3 region. The immunoSEQ Assay was used to sequence the TCRbeta CDR3 regions. The table comes from immuneACCESS by way of TCRdb, which keeps in-frame sequences with V and J called. Part of the clones is missing from these tables; in studies checked, under half for an unresolved V gene and the rest for unknown reasons. This sample comprises some 70,000 clones, around 84% of them detected only once. The ten largest make up around 8% of the sample. On the study overall, not on this receptor specifically: After ivuxolimab, more expanded clones were found on average in CD8+ T cells than in CD4+ T cells. Antigen specificity was not determined for the clonally expanded peripheral T cells. Low levels of normalized T-cell clonal expansion were also seen in some nonresponding patients. At doses from 0.1 to 3.0 mg/kg, clonal expansion was seen in both CD4+ and CD8+ blood T cells between baseline and week 6. In partial responders in the 0.1-3.0 mg/kg groups, normalized peripheral clonal expansion was found to be among the lowest, especially among CD8+ T cells.

The CDR3 runs 15 residues from the cysteine to the phenylalanine. The only DNA kept is the CDR3, 45 bases in frame from the first base. Trimming at the junction amounts to 0 bases on V and 2 bases on J, and the germline ends lie 10 bases apart. According to the germline V gene, CDR1 reads KGHSH and CDR2 reads LQKENI. The trial excluded patients who had a history of autoimmune disease or who were on systemic immunosuppression. Peripheral blood for TCR sequencing was collected from all dose cohorts at baseline, on cycle 4 day 1, and on cycle 7 day 1. Samples were obtained from an open-label, multicenter, first-in-human phase I dose-escalation trial of ivuxolimab. Adults with locally advanced or metastatic melanoma, renal cell, hepatocellular, or head and neck squamous cell carcinoma were enrolled in the trial. Before TCR sequencing, CD4+ T cells and CD8+ T cells were sorted from peripheral blood as separate populations.

The sequence derives from an adult with an advanced solid tumor such as melanoma, head and neck, liver or kidney cancer. The chain couples TRBV18 to TRBJ1-1; the D gene remains uncertain. The source was CD4+ or CD8+ T cells sorted from blood, collected in a trial of the OX40 agonist ivuxolimab. The DNA sequence is as follows: TGTGCCAGCTCACCACCTGGTCTCCTCAACACTGAAGCTTTCTTT. It codes for CASSPPGLLNTEAFF.